This T cell receptor (beta chain) emerged from a study of a mutant IDH1 vaccine in newly diagnosed glioma. Study overall: Sex among treated patients split about 60% male, roughly 40% female; mean age was approximately 40 years.

This clone was observed once. What it binds is unknown. The CDR3 totals 15 residues. V dropped 1 base and J dropped 3 bases, with 12 bases sitting between them. Germline loops: CDR1 SGHAT, CDR2 FQDESV (reference sequence). Some clones are missing from TCRdb's copy, which holds only in-frame ones; the method was immunoSEQ multiplex PCR. The top ten hold about 1.5% of the sample, which has approximately 41,000 clones, 80% to 90% seen once. Time point reported: week 35, safety follow-up. Alongside topical imiquimod, each dose of vaccine comprised 300 ug of mutant IDH1 20-mer peptide. The TCR originated in a man aged 35 to 55 with glioma. The specimen comprised PBMCs, sampled from a glioma patient whose treatment included an IDH1 peptide vaccine. The chain recombines TRBV11-1 with TRBJ2-5; D perhaps matches TRBD1 (5 bases). The DNA of the CDR3 is TGTGCCAGCAGCTTAGTGTTCCCAGGGAAAGAGACCCAGTACTTC. Protein product: CASSLVFPGKETQYF.